One and the same sample provided the 5 T cell receptor beta chains below, sequenced in a study of T cells in Graves' hyperthyroidism and ophthalmopathy. RNA transcripts served as the template for amplifying TCR beta CDR3 regions. TCR CDR3 regions were first amplified by RT-PCR with HTBI primers. A single record per CDR3 protein comes from TCRdb applying MiXCR to the multiplex PCR reads. The data hold hundreds of thousands of distinct CDR3 sequences, with around 20% observed a single time. The specimen was blood. These receptors were collected from a man younger than 40 with Graves' ophthalmopathy.

The chain uses TRBV5-1 and TRBJ1-1; D unresolved. V was trimmed by 2 bases and J by 4 bases, leaving 12 bases between them. Looked up from germline, CDR1 is SGHRS and CDR2 is YFSETQ. The CDR3 sequence is 14 residues long. The CDR3 DNA sequence: TGCGCCAGCAGCTTAGCGATTTTAAGCACTGAAGCTTTCTTT. Translation gives CASSLAILSTEAFF.

V usage is TRBV9 and J usage is TRBJ2-1; D may be TRBD1 or TRBD2 (6 bases each). Per the germline V gene, CDR1 is SGDLS and CDR2 is YYNGEE. There are 17 residues in the CDR3. The V end was cut by 0 bases, the J end by 1 base, with 14 bases between. CDR3 in DNA: TGTGCCAGCAGCGTAGAGCCCCAGGGGAGGTCCTACAATGAGCAGTTCTTC. As protein: CASSVEPQGRSYNEQFF.

Concerning this clonotype itself: A read error is possible here, since a much larger clone lies one base away. The chain recombines TRBV2 with TRBJ2-7; 7 nucleotides agree with TRBD1. CDR3 size: 16 residues. Germline-derived CDR1 and CDR2 are SNHLY and FYNNEI. The CDR3 protein is CTSSATSGTVGHEQYF. The CDR3, as DNA: TGTACCAGCAGTGCAACGTCCGGGACAGTTGGCCACGAGCAGTACTTC.

The CDR3 is CASSVGHRLNEQYF. As DNA, the CDR3 is TGTGCCAGCAGCGTTGGTCACCGCCTGAACGAGCAGTACTTC. V is TRBV7-9 and J is TRBJ2-7; D call uncertain. V was clipped by 5 bases and J by 5 bases, with 16 bases between them. This CDR3 is built from 14 residues. Germline CDR1 SEHNR, CDR2 FQNEAQ (reference sequence).

This clonotype turned up a few times. The V call is TRBV20-1, the J call TRBJ2-7; 12 nucleotides align to TRBD2. V gave up 3 bases and J gave up 3 bases; unmatched junction bases: 6. The CDR3 extends over 15 amino acids. The germline gives CDR1 DFQATT, CDR2 SNEGSKA (reference sequence). The chain's CDR3 is CSASPPLAGGYEQYF. The CDR3 coding sequence is TGCAGTGCTAGCCCCCCACTAGCGGGAGGCTACGAGCAGTACTTC.